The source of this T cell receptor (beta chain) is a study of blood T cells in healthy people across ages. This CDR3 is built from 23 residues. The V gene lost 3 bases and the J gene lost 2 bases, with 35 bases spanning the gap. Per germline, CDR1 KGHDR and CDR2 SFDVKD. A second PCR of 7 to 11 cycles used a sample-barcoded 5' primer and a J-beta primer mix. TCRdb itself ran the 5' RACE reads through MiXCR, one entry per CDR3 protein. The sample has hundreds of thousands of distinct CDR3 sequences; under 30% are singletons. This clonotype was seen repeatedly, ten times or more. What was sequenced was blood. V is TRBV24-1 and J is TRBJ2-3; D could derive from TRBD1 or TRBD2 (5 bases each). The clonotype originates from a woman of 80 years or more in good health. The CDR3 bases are TGTGCCACCAGTGATCCTCGAGAGGGACCCTTAACCGGGACCCTTCTCACCACAGATACGCAGTATTTT. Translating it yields CATSDPREGPLTGTLLTTDTQYF.